The sequence of this TCR beta chain was determined in a study of graft-versus-host responses after intestinal transplantation. Across the study: Tacrolimus plus steroids were given to all recipients for about 3 years, preceded by anti-thymocyte globulin induction. Overall study findings and caveats: Allograft clonal ratios (graft-versus-host to host-versus-graft) were high in patients who had graft-donor T cell macrochimerism. Present in recipient marrow, GvH clones included some that appeared first in ileum or blood.

TCRdb keeps only in-frame clones here, not all; method: immunoSEQ multiplex PCR. The sample includes about 98,000 clones, about four fifths of them seen just once. The CDR3 length is 15 residues. V lost 3 bases, J lost 3 bases, and 1 base stayed unmatched. Germline V lookup: CDR1 LNHDA, CDR2 SQIVND (reference sequence). Remarks on this clone: Antigen specificity is unknown.

The sequence came from a human donor who received an intestinal transplant. This chain connects TRBV19 to TRBJ2-1; 11 bases match TRBD2. The sequences come from unstimulated CD8+ T cells sorted from spleen or lymph node cells, collected before intestinal transplant. This CDR3 reads CASSMGTSGYNEQFF. CDR3 in DNA: TGTGCCAGTAGTATGGGGACTAGCGGCTACAATGAGCAGTTCTTC.